A selection of T cell receptor beta chains follows, all from one sample in a study of cytomegalovirus exposure and HLA in healthy donors. The data were produced by immunoSEQ multiplex PCR, yet TCRdb's version contains in-frame clones alone and is incomplete. This sample yields approximately 100,000 clones, of which 60% to 85% are seen a single time; 2% to 3% belongs to the top ten. The sequencing sample was made of PBMCs. These receptor sequences come from a female donor in good health and CMV-seronegative. Each CDR3 is given without its conserved first and last residue. D genes are given only for firm matches.

d_call,j_call,v_call,cdr3_aa
-,TRBJ2-1,TRBV7-9,ASYSSGGPNEQF
TRBD2,TRBJ2-3,TRBV9,ASSVSGGGTDTQY
-,TRBJ1-5,TRBV6-5,ASRPSSNQPQH
TRBD1,TRBJ2-2,TRBV12-5,ASGPGAGGTGELF
-,TRBJ1-4,TRBV7-2,ASSLGPYHLF
-,TRBJ1-4,TRBV7-6,ASSPRTAGEEKLF
TRBD1,TRBJ2-5,TRBV10-3,AMGQGGQETQY
-,TRBJ2-3,TRBV9,ASSGGGTGGSGDTQY
-,TRBJ2-4,TRBV4-3,ASSQEWTVTKNIQY
-,TRBJ1-1,TRBV18,ASSKGGSEAF
-,TRBJ1-1,TRBV30,AWTGSTEAF
-,TRBJ1-6,TRBV5-4,ASSQRDYNSPLH
-,TRBJ2-7,TRBV19,ASRQGGQNEQY
-,TRBJ2-7,TRBV2,ASSEAGVSYEQY
-,TRBJ1-1,TRBV5-3,ARSRKQGTEAF
TRBD1,TRBJ2-7,TRBV5-6,ASSSAGTGDGEQY
-,TRBJ1-1,TRBV5-6,ASSLDGVNTEAF
-,TRBJ2-1,TRBV4-2,ASSQEQRADNEQF
-,TRBJ2-7,TRBV9,ASSPGVESYEQY
TRBD1,TRBJ1-4,TRBV4-3,ASSQGWTGPGEKLF
TRBD2,TRBJ2-2,TRBV12-5,ASGLPRLAGGNTGELF
TRBD2,TRBJ2-2,TRBV27,ASRLAGGRWTGELF